This T cell receptor (beta chain) is from a study of Ad26.COV2.S vaccination and SARS-CoV-2 variants. V lost 2 bases to trimming and J lost 6 bases, with 17 bases between them. Germline CDR1 is MNHEY and CDR2 is SVGEGT. This CDR3 region has 16 residues. With regard to this clone: Its antigen remains unidentified.

Overall study results and limits: Substantial breadth was reportedly displayed by spike-specific CD8+ and CD4+ T cell responses after vaccination.

TCRdb keeps only in-frame clones here, not all; method: immunoSEQ multiplex PCR. Of about 180,000 clones in the sample, around 88% were seen once. The material sequenced was peripheral blood, taken after recovery from COVID-19. The TCR was taken from a human donor who had recovered from COVID-19. This chain uses TRBV6-2 or TRBV6-3 with TRBJ1-5; perhaps TRBD1 as D (5 bases). CDR3 nucleotides: TGTGCCAGCAGTTACGGGGGGGACGGGTTAAGTCAGCCCCAGCATTTT. Protein: CASSYGGDGLSQPQHF.